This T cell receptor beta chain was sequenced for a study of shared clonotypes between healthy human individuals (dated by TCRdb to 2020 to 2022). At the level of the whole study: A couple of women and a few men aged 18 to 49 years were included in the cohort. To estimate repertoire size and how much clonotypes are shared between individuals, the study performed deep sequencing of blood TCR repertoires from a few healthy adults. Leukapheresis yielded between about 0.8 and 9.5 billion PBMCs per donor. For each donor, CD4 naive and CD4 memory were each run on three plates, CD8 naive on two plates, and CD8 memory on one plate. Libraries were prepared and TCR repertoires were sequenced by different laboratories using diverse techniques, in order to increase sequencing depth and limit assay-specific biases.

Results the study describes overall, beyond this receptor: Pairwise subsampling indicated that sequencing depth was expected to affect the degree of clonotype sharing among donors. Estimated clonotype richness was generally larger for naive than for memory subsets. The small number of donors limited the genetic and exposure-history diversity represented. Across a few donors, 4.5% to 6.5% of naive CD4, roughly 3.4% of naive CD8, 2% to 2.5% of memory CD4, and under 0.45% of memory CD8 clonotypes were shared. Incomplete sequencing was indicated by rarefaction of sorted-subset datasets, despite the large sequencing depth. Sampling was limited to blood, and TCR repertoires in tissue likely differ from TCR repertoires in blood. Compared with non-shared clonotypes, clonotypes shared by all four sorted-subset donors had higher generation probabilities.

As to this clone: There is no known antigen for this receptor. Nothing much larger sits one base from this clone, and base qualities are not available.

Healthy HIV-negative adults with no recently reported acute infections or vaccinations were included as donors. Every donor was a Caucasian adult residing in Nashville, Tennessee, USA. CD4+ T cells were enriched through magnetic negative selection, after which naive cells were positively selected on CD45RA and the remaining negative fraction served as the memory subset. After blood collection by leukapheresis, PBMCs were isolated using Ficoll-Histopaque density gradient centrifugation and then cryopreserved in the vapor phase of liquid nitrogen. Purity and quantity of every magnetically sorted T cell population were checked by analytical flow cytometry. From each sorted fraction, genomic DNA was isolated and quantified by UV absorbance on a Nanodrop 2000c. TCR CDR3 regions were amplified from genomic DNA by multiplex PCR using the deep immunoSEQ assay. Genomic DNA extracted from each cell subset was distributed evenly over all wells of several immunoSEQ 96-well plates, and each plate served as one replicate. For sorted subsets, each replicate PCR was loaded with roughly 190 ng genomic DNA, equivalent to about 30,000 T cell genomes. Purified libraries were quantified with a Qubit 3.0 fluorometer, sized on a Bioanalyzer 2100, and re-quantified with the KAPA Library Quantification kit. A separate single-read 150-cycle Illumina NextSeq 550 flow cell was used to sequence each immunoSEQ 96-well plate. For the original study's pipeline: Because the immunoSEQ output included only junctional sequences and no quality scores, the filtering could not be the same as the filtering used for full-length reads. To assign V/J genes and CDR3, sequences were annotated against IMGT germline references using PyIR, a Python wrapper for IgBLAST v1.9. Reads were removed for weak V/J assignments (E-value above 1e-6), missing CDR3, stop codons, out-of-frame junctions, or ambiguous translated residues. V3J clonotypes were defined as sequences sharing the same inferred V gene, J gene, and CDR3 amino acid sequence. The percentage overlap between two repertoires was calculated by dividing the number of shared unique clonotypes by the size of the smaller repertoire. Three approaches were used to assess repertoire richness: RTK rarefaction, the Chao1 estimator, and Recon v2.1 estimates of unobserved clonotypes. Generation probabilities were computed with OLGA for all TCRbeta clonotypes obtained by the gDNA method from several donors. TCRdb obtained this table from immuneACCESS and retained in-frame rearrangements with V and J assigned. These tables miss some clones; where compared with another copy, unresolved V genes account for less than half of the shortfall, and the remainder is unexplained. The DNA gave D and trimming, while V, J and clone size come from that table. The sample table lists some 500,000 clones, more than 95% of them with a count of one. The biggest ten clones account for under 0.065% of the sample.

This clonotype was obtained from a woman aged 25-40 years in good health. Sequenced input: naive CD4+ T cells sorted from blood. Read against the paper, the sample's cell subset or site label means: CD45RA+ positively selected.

CDR3 sequence: CAIRGTSGGSYEQYF. The DNA sequence reads TGTGCCATCAGGGGGACTAGCGGAGGATCCTACGAGCAGTACTTC. The chain couples TRBV10-3 to TRBJ2-7, with TRBD2 identical over 11 junction bases. V trim: 6 bases; J trim: 1 base; unmatched bases: 5. CDR1 and CDR2, looked up from the germline V gene, are ENHRY and SYGVKD. From the cysteine through the phenylalanine, the CDR3 covers 15 amino acids. Left in the record is the CDR3 DNA by itself, 45 bases read in frame from the first base.